The T cell receptor beta chain described here comes from a study of cytomegalovirus exposure and HLA in healthy donors. Study conclusions and caveats: There were three CMV-associated chains whose specificity for CMV antigens was confirmed in vitro.

As concerns this clone: Its antigen is unknown.

With 60 Vbeta and 13 Jbeta primers, the PCR was carried out. The protocol was immunoSEQ multiplex PCR, while the TCRdb copy is restricted to in-frame clones and leaves out a portion. The sample consists of around 130,000 clones, 70% to 85% of them appearing once. Trimming left V 1 base short and J 5 bases short, with 15 bases between. The V gene's germline CDR1 is SGHTA and CDR2 FQGTGA. The CDR3 length is 16 residues. The TCR was taken from a boy aged 2-15 years in good health and CMV-seronegative. This chain links TRBV7-3 with TRBJ2-1; a possible D gene is TRBD2 (5 bases). Sequencing was done on a sample of PBMCs. This CDR3 reads CASSLISGRGDNEQFF. The CDR3 DNA is TGTGCCAGCAGCTTAATTAGTGGGAGAGGTGACAATGAGCAGTTCTTC.